This T cell receptor beta chain was recorded in a study of blood T cell repertoires in COVID-19. Whole-study context: The United States, Italy and Spain supplied acute and convalescent COVID-19 samples. Nucleic acid was either cDNA or gDNA, and it came from T cells, B-cell-depleted T cells, or PBMCs.

Generated by immunoSEQ multiplex PCR, the TCRdb table keeps only in-frame clones and is missing some. The sample comprises about 240,000 clones, around 89% of which are singletons, and approximately 4.2% rests with the top ten. Study members were between about 18 and 95 years old and lived in 24 US regions. Cohorts were determined from participant-reported clinical history. V lost 6 bases to trimming and J lost 4 bases, with 9 bases between them. The germline V gene encodes CDR1 LGHDT and CDR2 YNNKEL (reference sequence). The CDR3 runs to 13 residues. The sequenced sample consisted of PBMCs or T cells enriched from blood (not recorded which). V usage is TRBV3-1 (or the pseudogene TRBV3-2) and J usage is TRBJ2-2; D not resolved. The source of this sequence is a woman aged 30 to 39 who had recovered from COVID-19. CDR3 nucleotides: TGTGCCAGCAGGAGCCCCCCCACCGGGGAGCTGTTTTTT. Translated: CASRSPPTGELFF.